The rows below give T cell receptor beta chains drawn from one sample of a study of shared T cell receptors in the human thymus. Profiling relied on immunoSEQ multiplex PCR, and the TCRdb table lists in-frame clones only, not all of them. The sample holds about 710,000 clones, approximately 89% seen once. These data were also filed under a second study, of human thymus T cells.

The material sequenced was thymocytes. Source of these receptors: a boy younger than two with a congenital heart defect. CDR3s include the opening cysteine and the closing phenylalanine or tryptophan. A D gene is named only where the DNA matches it firmly. Rows give clone size only sometimes, using once, few, many, or a class for an expanded clone.

cdr3_nt cdr3_aa clone_size cdr3_length j_call d_call v_call
TGCAGCGTTGAAGGAGTAGGGGCGGGAGACTATAACGAGCAGTACTTC CSVEGVGAGDYNEQYF NA 16 TRBJ2-7 TRBD2 TRBV29-1
TGCGCCAGCAGCCACCGGCGGGGGGTCCAAGAGACCCAGTACTTC CASSHRRGVQETQYF NA 15 TRBJ2-5 TRBD2 TRBV4-1
TGTGCCATCAGTGAGAGAGACAGCGAACCCTCTGGAAACACCATATATTTT CAISERDSEPSGNTIYF NA 17 TRBJ1-3 NA TRBV10-3
TGTGCCAGCACCCGGGACAGGGTGAGCGGGGAGCTGTTTTTT CASTRDRVSGELFF NA 14 TRBJ2-2 TRBD1 TRBV7-6
TGTGCCAGCGGTAGGAGGGGCAGGAACACCGGGGAGCTGTTTTTT CASGRRGRNTGELFF NA 15 TRBJ2-2 NA TRBV11-2
TGTGCCAGCAGAGTGGGAGGGCCTAACAATGAGCAGTTCTTC CASRVGGPNNEQFF few 14 TRBJ2-1 TRBD2 TRBV5-5
TGTGCCAGCAGCTGGACCGGGACTAGCATAAAGGAAGGGGAGCTGTTTTTT CASSWTGTSIKEGELFF NA 17 TRBJ2-2 TRBD2 TRBV5-6
TGTGCCAGCAGGGGACAGCCGAACACTGAAGCTTTCTTT CASRGQPNTEAFF NA 13 TRBJ1-1 TRBD1 TRBV27
TGTGCCAGCAGACTTGGGACAGTCGCTCCTGACGAGCAGTACTTC CASRLGTVAPDEQYF once 15 TRBJ2-7 TRBD1 TRBV7-8
TGTGCCAGCAGTGCCCGGGACAGAAATCAGCCCCAGCATTTT CASSARDRNQPQHF NA 14 TRBJ1-5 TRBD1 TRBV2
TGTGCCAGCAGCTTAGGACAGGGTTGGGATCAGCCCCAGCATTTT CASSLGQGWDQPQHF NA 15 TRBJ1-5 TRBD1 TRBV11-3
TGCGCCAGCAGCATTGCGCTTCGGGACAGGAACACTGAAGCTTTCTTT CASSIALRDRNTEAFF NA 16 TRBJ1-1 TRBD1 TRBV5-1
TGCGCCAGCAGCTACGGACAGGGAACAGATACGCAGTATTTT CASSYGQGTDTQYF NA 14 TRBJ2-3 TRBD1 TRBV5-1
TGTGCCAGCAGCTTGCGCCTAGCGCATCTCTACGAGCAGTACTTC CASSLRLAHLYEQYF once 15 TRBJ2-7 NA TRBV11-2
TGTGCCAGCAGCGGACAGGGGTGCGAGCAGTACTTC CASSGQGCEQYF once 12 TRBJ2-7 TRBD1 TRBV7-9
TGTGCCAGCAGACGAGACCTCAGGGGTACGCAGTATTTT CASRRDLRGTQYF NA 13 TRBJ2-3 NA TRBV27
TGTGCCAGCAGCGTCCACCGGGACATAAACAATGAGCAGTTCTTC CASSVHRDINNEQFF NA 15 TRBJ2-1 NA TRBV9
TGTGCTAGTGGTCCTGGGAGGACGTACGAGCAGTACTTC CASGPGRTYEQYF NA 13 TRBJ2-7 NA TRBV12-5
TGCGCCAGCAGCCGTCCGAACTATGGCTACACCTTC CASSRPNYGYTF NA 12 TRBJ1-2 NA TRBV4-1
TGTGCCAGCAGCCTATCAGGACAGGACTATGGCTACACCTTC CASSLSGQDYGYTF NA 14 TRBJ1-2 TRBD1 TRBV28
TGTGCCATCAATTTTGCGGACAGGGGCACCGGGGAGCTGTTTTTT CAINFADRGTGELFF NA 15 TRBJ2-2 TRBD1 TRBV10-3
TGCAGCGTCGCCACAAGTCCTGGGGCCAACGTCCTGACTTTC CSVATSPGANVLTF NA 14 TRBJ2-6 NA TRBV29-1
TGTGCCAGCACCCAATCCGGGATTGCTGAAGATACGCAGTATTTT CASTQSGIAEDTQYF NA 15 TRBJ2-3 NA TRBV6-5
NA CASSSSTGSSYNSPLHF NA 17 TRBJ1-6 NA TRBV27
TGTGCCAGCAGCGGCGGGACAGCCGAACCCCAGCCCCAGCATTTT CASSGGTAEPQPQHF NA 15 TRBJ1-5 TRBD1 TRBV28
TGTGCCAGCAGCAATCTAAGGGGAGGAAGGGAGCAGTACTTC CASSNLRGGREQYF NA 14 TRBJ2-7 NA TRBV21-1
TGTGCCAGCAGCTCCCATCGGACAGCTAATAATTCACCCCTCCACTTT CASSSHRTANNSPLHF NA 16 TRBJ1-6 NA TRBV14